Below, 22 T cell receptor beta chains from the same sample are listed, as sequenced in a study of response to subunit inactivated influenza vaccine. TCRdb reprocessed the RT-PCR reads with MiXCR, giving one entry per CDR3 protein. The sample consists of over 400,000 distinct CDR3 sequences, 9.5% to 13% of them appearing once. This material consisted of PBMCs from blood, taken 40 to 50 days after vaccination. The receptors were gathered from a man aged 50-59 years who received an inactivated influenza vaccine.

V and J are TRBV2 and TRBJ2-5; 8 nucleotides agree with TRBD1. With V trimmed by 6 bases and J by 0 bases, 12 bases remained unmatched. The CDR3 consists of 17 residues. Germline CDR1 is SNHLY and CDR2 is FYNNEI. The DNA of the CDR3 is TGTGCCAGCAGGGAGGACAGGGACCCTTCCCACCAAGAGACCCAGTACTTC. Its protein product is CASREDRDPSHQETQYF.

This clonotype was counted only a few times. The chain employs TRBV27 and TRBJ2-1, with 9 bases aligning to TRBD1. The CDR3 runs to 15 residues. Losses at the gene ends were 4 bases for V and 2 bases for J; bases not matched to a gene: 3. Germline lookup yields CDR1 MNHEY and CDR2 SMNVEV (reference sequence). The CDR3 is CASSWDRVTYNEQFF. In DNA form, the CDR3 reads TGTGCCAGCAGTTGGGACAGGGTCACCTACAATGAGCAGTTCTTC.

This clonotype came up a few times. The genes are TRBV20-1 and TRBJ2-1; maybe TRBD2 (5 bases). The CDR3 contains 13 residues. The germline V gene has CDR1 DFQATT and CDR2 SNEGSKA (reference sequence). V was trimmed by 4 bases and J by 5 bases, leaving 12 bases between them. Written as DNA, the CDR3 is TGCAGTGCTAAGGAGGACTCAGACAATGAGCAGTTCTTC. Residues: CSAKEDSDNEQFF.

This clonotype has at least ten counts. The chain is built from TRBV10-3 and TRBJ1-5, with D hard to call. With 11 bases removed from V and 3 bases from J, the gap between germline ends came to 14 bases. Germline CDR1 reads ENHRY; CDR2 reads SYGVKD. The CDR3 runs to 13 residues. CDR3: CASKRAINQPQHF. For the CDR3, the DNA is TGTGCCTCGAAAAGGGCAATCAATCAGCCCCAGCATTTT.

The chain couples TRBV7-2 to TRBJ2-3; a weak D match, TRBD1 (6 bases). Between the trimmed V and J ends, which lost 1 base and 1 base, there was a span of 9 bases. CDR3 length: 15 amino acids. The germline gives CDR1 SGHTA, CDR2 FQGNSA. CDR3: CASSLDRAGTDTQYF. The CDR3, as DNA: TGTGCCAGCAGCTTAGACAGGGCCGGCACAGATACGCAGTATTTT.

This clonotype has only a few counts. V is TRBV11-1 and J is TRBJ2-7; D is possibly TRBD1 (5 bases). V lost 5 bases and J lost 1, with 15 bases in between. In germline, CDR1 is SGHAT, CDR2 FQDESV (reference sequence). The CDR3 sequence is 15 residues long. CDR3 bases: TGTGCCAGCAGCCGCCGGGCAGGGCCTTCCTACGAGCAGTACTTC. It is translated as CASSRRAGPSYEQYF.

J is TRBJ2-1 and V is TRBV29-1; perhaps D is TRBD1 or TRBD2 (5 bases each). CDR1 SQVTM and CDR2 ANQGSEA come from the germline V gene. Trimming removed 3 bases from V and 9 bases from J, with 21 bases in between. CDR3 length: 15 residues. As DNA, the CDR3 is TGCAGCGTTGACAGGGACGCCCTAAGGGCGGGTGAGCAGTTCTTC. Protein product: CSVDRDALRAGEQFF.

This clonotype was detected only a few times. The chain employs TRBV20-1 and TRBJ1-5; D is undetermined. This CDR3 contains 15 residues. Germline V gene data show CDR1 as DFQATT and CDR2 as SNEGSKA (reference sequence). V dropped 2 bases and J dropped 11 bases, with 22 bases sitting between them. The CDR3 nucleotides are TGCAGTGCTAGACCGGCGCTCGGTAGACAATCAGCCCAGCATTTT. Translation gives CSARPALGRQSAQHF.

This clonotype has a handful of counts. This chain connects TRBV24-1 to TRBJ2-7; D is undetermined. Trimming left V 1 base short and J 5 bases short, with 2 bases between. The CDR3 extends over 11 amino acids. CDR1 KGHDR and CDR2 SFDVKD come from the germline V gene. CDR3: CATSDFDEQYF. As DNA, the CDR3 is TGTGCCACCAGTGATTTTGACGAGCAGTACTTC.

At least ten counts were recorded for this clonotype. The chain has TRBV29-1 and TRBJ2-3, with D unclear. The CDR3 is 12 amino acids. CDR1 is SQVTM and CDR2 is ANQGSEA in the germline V gene. The V and J ends lost 5 bases and 4 bases respectively, with 10 bases between them. CDR3 in DNA: TGCAGCGTTCTTCCAGCCTCAGATACGCAGTATTTT. Protein: CSVLPASDTQYF.

This clonotype was seen more than once but under ten times. The rearrangement uses TRBV29-1 and TRBJ1-2, with a tentative D call TRBD1 (6 bases). With 7 bases removed from V and 4 bases from J, the gap between germline ends came to 19 bases. The CDR3 runs to 14 residues. CDR1 is SQVTM, CDR2 ANQGSEA, per germline. The CDR3 nucleotides are TGCAGCGCCATTATTGGGGGGCACATCTATGGCTACACCTTC. Amino acid sequence: CSAIIGGHIYGYTF.

This clonotype was counted a few times. J is TRBJ2-5 and V is TRBV7-2; TRBD1 might be the D (5 bases). This CDR3 has 15 residues. V was cut by 6 bases and J by 5 bases, with 19 bases left in between. Germline CDR1 reads SGHTA; CDR2 reads FQGNSA. CDR3 protein: CASRRTGWMHETQYF. The CDR3 nucleotides are TGTGCCAGCAGACGAACAGGTTGGATGCATGAGACCCAGTACTTC.

This clonotype was observed a few times. The chain uses TRBV20-1 and TRBJ1-1, with a weak D call TRBD1 (6 bases). Germline values: CDR1 DFQATT, CDR2 SNEGSKA (reference sequence). Trimming took 6 bases from V and 3 from J, leaving 17 bases between them. The CDR3 contains 14 residues. CDR3 in amino acids: CSAGRGGLDTEAFF. CDR3 nucleotide sequence: TGCAGTGCCGGCCGGGGGGGCCTCGACACTGAAGCTTTCTTT.

The J gene is TRBJ2-1, the V gene TRBV6-2 or TRBV6-3, with D tentatively TRBD2 (6 bases). V was shortened by 3 bases and J by 4 bases, with 13 bases between the two germline ends. Per germline, CDR1 MNHEY and CDR2 SVGEGT. The CDR3 loop spans 15 amino acids. CDR3 sequence: CASSYLGLGYNEQFF. The CDR3 DNA sequence: TGTGCCAGCAGTTATTTGGGACTCGGATACAATGAGCAGTTCTTC.

The rearrangement links TRBV9 to TRBJ1-3, with D unclear. This CDR3 contains 15 residues. Germline lookup yields CDR1 SGDLS and CDR2 YYNGEE. Trimming shortened V by 3 bases and J by 0 bases, and 10 bases separated the two germline ends. This CDR3 reads CASSAEASSGNTIYF. The CDR3 bases are TGTGCCAGCAGCGCGGAGGCCAGCTCTGGAAACACCATATATTTT. Based on the CDR3 plus reference TRBV9 and TRBJ1-3, the full variable domain is DSGVTQTPKHLITATGQRVTLRCSPRSGDLSVYWYQQSLDQGLQFLIQYYNGEERAKGNILERFSAQQFPDLHSELNLSSLELGDSALYFCASSAEASSGNTIYFGEGSWLTVV.

This clonotype has only a few counts. The chain has TRBV27 and TRBJ1-1, with 10 positions matching TRBD1. CDR1 MNHEY and CDR2 SMNVEV come from the germline V gene (reference sequence). J gave up 3 bases and V 6 bases, and 10 bases lay outside the gene matches. The CDR3 covers 16 residues. CDR3 amino acids: CASSRDRGFRDTEAFF. For the CDR3, the DNA is TGTGCCAGCAGCAGGGACAGGGGCTTTAGGGACACTGAAGCTTTCTTT.

This chain links TRBV20-1 with TRBJ2-3; no definite D call. Per germline, CDR1 DFQATT and CDR2 SNEGSKA (reference sequence). Trimming cost V 4 bases and J 1 base, with 9 bases left between them. The CDR3 is made up of 13 amino acids. CDR3 in DNA: TGCAGTGCTACACCCCCCGGCACAGATACGCAGTATTTT. Translated: CSATPPGTDTQYF.

The CDR3 here is CSARDLQGSNTGELFF. In nucleotides, the CDR3 is TGCAGTGCTAGAGATTTGCAGGGCTCGAACACCGGGGAGCTGTTTTTT. V and J are TRBV20-1 and TRBJ2-2, with D perhaps TRBD1 (5 bases). The V gene lost 0 bases and the J gene lost 0 bases, with 11 bases spanning the gap. The CDR3 length is 16 residues. Germline V CDR1 and CDR2: DFQATT, SNEGSKA (reference sequence).

The chain has TRBV4-1 and TRBJ1-4, with 9 bases lining up with TRBD1. Unmatched junction bases numbered 21, after V lost 1 base and J lost 6 bases. This CDR3 is built from 21 residues. Germline V gives CDR1 MGHRA, CDR2 YSYEKL. In nucleotides, the CDR3 is TGCGCCAGCAGCCAAGTCCCGTTAGCGGGGGACAGGGTAGGTCGGTATGAAAAACTGTTTTTT. Translation: CASSQVPLAGDRVGRYEKLFF.

This clonotype has more than one count but fewer than ten. The chain is built from TRBV20-1 and TRBJ1-2; D may be TRBD1 (6 bases). V gave up 0 bases and J gave up 8 bases, with 16 bases separating them. The germline V gene has CDR1 DFQATT and CDR2 SNEGSKA (reference sequence). The CDR3 is 14 residues long. CDR3 bases: TGCAGTGCTAGAGATGACCGTGGGGGCGGAGGCTACACCTTC. Its translation: CSARDDRGGGGYTF.

The sample holds a few counts of this clonotype. The chain combines TRBV28 with TRBJ2-5; 7 bases map to TRBD1. This CDR3 comprises 18 residues. Unmatched junction bases numbered 18, after V lost 3 bases and J lost 5 bases. Germline CDR1 MDHEN, CDR2 SYDVKM. This CDR3 is CASSLRMSRGTDPETQYF. The CDR3 coding sequence is TGTGCCAGCAGTTTGCGAATGAGTAGGGGGACAGACCCCGAGACCCAGTACTTC.

This clonotype appeared a few times. The rearrangement joins TRBV2 to TRBJ2-3; no reliable D call. The germline V and J ends were trimmed by 1 base and 4 bases, with 12 bases remaining between them. The length of the CDR3 is 15 residues. CDR1 and CDR2 (germline): SNHLY, FYNNEI. CDR3 sequence: CASSEEAVGPDTQYF. CDR3 bases: TGTGCCAGCAGTGAAGAAGCAGTTGGCCCAGATACGCAGTATTTT.